The 30 T cell receptor beta chains in this list originate from one sample, sequenced in a study of T cells after yellow fever vaccination (dated by TCRdb to the late 2010s). The treatment or condition tag for this specimen amounts to: live attenuated yellow fever vaccine strain. Library preparation used 5' RACE. Sequencing was performed on an Illumina NovaSeq 6000. Starting from the raw public reads, TCRdb applied fastp trimming at Q25, assembled clones with MiXCR and retained in-frame beta chains. CDR3 protein duplicates are merged, each entry listing the most common genes and DNA. Within this sample are about 320,000 distinct CDR3 sequences, with approximately 4% of them counted one time only. Jointly, the top ten make up approximately 19% of the sample. Material: PBMCs, obtained 15 days after the yellow fever booster vaccination. The source is a man between 18 and 29 years old who received the YFV17D yellow fever vaccine.

This clonotype appeared many times. The gene calls are TRBV5-1 and TRBJ2-3, with 11 bases that match TRBD2. CDR3 length: 17 residues. Germline trimming cut 5 bases from V and 2 bases from J; bases unmatched to any gene: 10. The germline CDR1 and CDR2 sequences are SGHRS and YFSETQ. CDR3: CASRPTPTSGVTDTQYF. The CDR3 bases are TGCGCCAGCAGGCCCACCCCGACTAGCGGGGTCACAGATACGCAGTATTTT.

This clonotype has a count of ten or more. The V call is TRBV7-9, the J call TRBJ2-5; D may be TRBD2 (5 bases). CDR1 is SEHNR and CDR2 is FQNEAQ in the germline V gene (reference sequence). There are 15 residues in the CDR3. V gave up 1 base and J gave up 2 bases, with 11 bases separating them. The CDR3: CASSLVGEGQETQYF. CDR3 nucleotide sequence: TGTGCCAGCAGCTTAGTCGGGGAAGGGCAAGAGACCCAGTACTTC.

This clonotype was observed at least ten times. The gene calls are TRBV12-3 or TRBV12-4 and TRBJ2-5; 10 bases agree with TRBD2. The CDR3 contains 13 residues. The J segment lost 4 bases and the V segment lost 7 bases, leaving 3 bases of the junction unmatched. The chain's CDR3 is CASTLAGGETQYF. CDR3 nucleotides: TGTGCCAGCACCTTAGCGGGAGGAGAGACCCAGTACTTC.

In this sample, this clonotype turned up many times. This chain uses TRBV20-1 with TRBJ2-7; 8 positions agree with TRBD2. The junction had 8 bases not matched to a gene; V was cut back by 0 bases and J by 7 bases. CDR1 DFQATT and CDR2 SNEGSKA come from the germline V gene (reference sequence). The CDR3 is made up of 14 amino acids. CDR3 sequence: CSARDRTSPIEQYV. As DNA, the CDR3 is TGCAGTGCTAGAGATCGGACTAGCCCCATTGAGCAGTACGTC.

This clonotype was seen many times. The genes are TRBV7-6 and TRBJ2-1; D is uncertain. CDR1 and CDR2 from the germline V gene are SGHVS and FNYEAQ. Trimming shortened V by 2 bases and J by 2 bases, and 10 bases separated the two germline ends. CDR3 length: 15 amino acids. The CDR3: CASSLLARTYNEQFF. CDR3 nucleotide sequence: TGTGCCAGCAGCTTATTGGCCAGAACCTACAATGAGCAGTTCTTC. Full variable domain (remainder filled in from reference TRBV7-6 and TRBJ2-1): GAGVSQSPRYKVTKRGQDVALRCDPISGHVSLYWYRQALGQGPEFLTYFNYEAQQDKSGLPNDRFSAERPEGSISTLTIQRTEQRDSAMYRCASSLLARTYNEQFFGPGTRLTVL.

This clonotype showed up just a few times. The gene calls are TRBV6-6 and TRBJ2-3, with TRBD2 matching 14 bases. The CDR3 is 17 amino acids. Germline lookup yields CDR1 MNHNY and CDR2 SVGAGI (reference sequence). Trimming took 6 bases from V and 2 from J; bases not matched to a gene: 7. CDR3 sequence reads: CASRSRTSGGPTDTQYF. The CDR3 DNA follows: TGTGCCAGCAGATCCCGGACTAGCGGGGGGCCCACAGATACGCAGTATTTT.

This clonotype came up many times. The genes are TRBV7-2 and TRBJ1-6, with TRBD1 matching over 9 bases. This CDR3 has 15 residues. The V gene end was trimmed by 2 bases and the J gene end by 9 bases; junction bases not matched to a gene: 5. The germline V gene encodes CDR1 SGHTA and CDR2 FQGNSA. Here the CDR3 DNA reads TGTGCCAGCAGCTTAACAGGGGGCGGTAGTTCACCCCTCCACTTT. Translated, it gives CASSLTGGGSSPLHF.

The table lists this clonotype with a few counts. The chain links TRBV10-3 to TRBJ2-7; 8 positions agree with TRBD1. V gave up 5 bases and J gave up 7 bases; unmatched junction bases: 16. Germline V CDR1 and CDR2: ENHRY, SYGVKD. The length of the CDR3 is 16 residues. Here the CDR3 reads CAISKPRDRIGTEQYF. Here the CDR3 DNA reads TGTGCCATCAGTAAACCCCGGGACAGGATCGGAACGGAGCAGTACTTC.

The sample holds a few counts of this clonotype. V is TRBV6-5 and J is TRBJ2-3, with 14 bases that match TRBD2. The trim removed 5 bases at V and 5 bases at J, leaving 6 bases unmatched. The CDR3 is 16 residues long. The V gene's germline CDR1 is MNHEY and CDR2 SVGAGI. The CDR3 sequence: CASSRLAGGLGDTQYF. DNA for the CDR3: TGTGCCAGCAGTCGACTAGCGGGGGGGCTCGGAGATACGCAGTATTTT.

This clonotype has only a few counts. V usage is TRBV6-5 and J usage is TRBJ2-3; weak D call: TRBD2 (6 bases). In germline, CDR1 is MNHEY, CDR2 SVGAGI. This CDR3 contains 14 residues. V lost 6 bases to trimming and J lost 8 bases, with 18 bases between them. In nucleotides, the CDR3 is TGTGCCAGCAGATACGGACATTTCGGGGGTACGCAGTATTTT. Translation: CASRYGHFGGTQYF.

This clonotype was seen many times. V usage is TRBV7-9 and J usage is TRBJ2-3, with a weak D call TRBD1 (6 bases). The CDR3 is made up of 14 amino acids. Looked up from germline, CDR1 is SEHNR and CDR2 is FQNEAQ (reference sequence). V lost 5 bases to trimming and J lost 1 base, with 10 bases between them. The CDR3 region has the DNA TGTGCCAGCAGCCCACAGGGAGGCACAGATACGCAGTATTTT. This translates into CASSPQGGTDTQYF.

The gene calls are TRBV28 and TRBJ1-4, with D unresolved. Germline V gives CDR1 MDHEN, CDR2 SYDVKM. The V end was cut by 5 bases, the J end by 10 bases, with 20 bases between. The CDR3 runs to 15 residues. The CDR3: CASSPMKVVVGKLFF. The CDR3 region has the DNA TGTGCCAGCAGTCCCATGAAGGTCGTCGTGGGAAAACTGTTTTTT.

The table lists this clonotype with a few counts. The chain carries TRBV4-2 and TRBJ2-5; no definite D call. Germline V CDR1 and CDR2: LGHNA, YNFKEQ. The CDR3 consists of 14 residues. V was shortened by 0 bases and J by 5 bases, with 10 bases between the two germline ends. CDR3 residues: CASSQDPEHETQYF. CDR3 DNA: TGTGCCAGCAGCCAAGATCCCGAGCACGAGACCCAGTACTTC.

The V call is TRBV9, the J call TRBJ2-1, with TRBD2 matching over 8 bases. V lost 6 bases and J lost 9; bases outside the gene matches: 14. The germline V gene encodes CDR1 SGDLS and CDR2 YYNGEE. CDR3 length: 15 residues. CDR3 in DNA: TGTGCCAGCATCTCGGGTAGCGGGGAAATCGGTGAGCAGTTCTTC. Translating it yields CASISGSGEIGEQFF.

The rearrangement joins TRBV24-1 to TRBJ1-2; TRBD1 matches at 8 bases. CDR1 is KGHDR and CDR2 is SFDVKD in the germline V gene. V lost 6 bases and J lost 7; bases outside the gene matches: 9. The CDR3 contains 14 residues. CDR3 protein: CATSTRQGTGGYTF. The CDR3, as DNA: TGTGCCACCAGTACGCGACAGGGGACAGGTGGCTACACCTTC.

The rearrangement uses TRBV28 and TRBJ2-1, with a tentative D call TRBD1 (5 bases). This CDR3 comprises 12 residues. V was cut by 7 bases and J by 6 bases, with 10 bases left in between. From germline, CDR1 is MDHEN and CDR2 SYDVKM. CDR3 in DNA: TGTGCCAGCAATTCCCAGGGCAATGAGCAGTTCTTC. Translation gives CASNSQGNEQFF.

V usage is TRBV19 and J usage is TRBJ2-7, with D hard to call. This CDR3 is 14 amino acids long. Per the germline V gene, CDR1 is LNHDA and CDR2 is SQIVND (reference sequence). Trimming cost V 6 bases and J 1 base, with 13 bases left between them. CDR3 DNA sequence: TGTGCCAGTAGAGAGGACGTACAATCCTACGAGCAGTACTTC. Amino acids: CASREDVQSYEQYF. Variable domain in full (rest from reference TRBV19 and TRBJ2-7): DGGITQSPKYLFRKEGQNVTLSCEQNLNHDAMYWYRQDPGQGLRLIYYSQIVNDFQKGDIAEGYSVSREKKESFPLTVTSAQKNPTAFYLCASREDVQSYEQYFGPGTRLTVT.

In its sample, this clonotype was seen many times. The chain carries TRBV4-3 and TRBJ1-2; a weak D match, TRBD1 (5 bases). The germline gives CDR1 LGHNA, CDR2 YSLEER. This CDR3 spans 16 amino acids. V lost 0 bases, J lost 0 bases, and 11 bases lay in between. Here the CDR3 DNA reads TGCGCCAGCAGCCAAGATCCGGGGGTATCTAACTATGGCTACACCTTC. This translates into CASSQDPGVSNYGYTF.

This clonotype was detected many times. J is TRBJ2-3 and V is TRBV27, with no clear D. This CDR3 comprises 13 residues. The germline CDR1 and CDR2 sequences are MNHEY and SMNVEV (reference sequence). Trimming removed 11 bases from V and 0 bases from J, with 12 bases in between. CDR3 loop: CAASKYSTDTQYF. The CDR3 DNA follows: TGTGCCGCCTCCAAATACAGCACAGATACGCAGTATTTT.

This clonotype occurred many times. The rearrangement joins TRBV28 to TRBJ2-3; 8 bases match TRBD1. The J segment lost 9 bases and the V segment lost 5 bases, leaving 7 bases of the junction unmatched. The CDR3 is made up of 13 amino acids. CDR1 is MDHEN and CDR2 is SYDVKM in the germline V gene. Here the CDR3 DNA reads TGTGCCAGCAGTGTTAACAGGGGGAACACGCAGTATTTT. Its protein is CASSVNRGNTQYF. Filled out from reference TRBV28 and TRBJ2-3, the complete variable domain reads DVKVTQSSRYLVKRTGEKVFLECVQDMDHENMFWYRQDPGLGLRLIYFSYDVKMKEKGDIPEGYSVSREKKERFSLILESASTNQTSMYLCASSVNRGNTQYFGPGTRLTVL.

In its sample, this clonotype was seen many times. The V and J genes are TRBV5-1 and TRBJ2-5; D might be TRBD1 (6 bases). The CDR3 is 14 residues long. CDR1 is SGHRS, CDR2 YFSETQ, per germline. Trimming shortened V by 6 bases and J by 5 bases, and 17 bases separated the two germline ends. In DNA, the CDR3 is TGCGCCAGCAACCAACAGACAGGAGGCGAGACCCAGTACTTC. Its translation is CASNQQTGGETQYF.

This clonotype was seen many times. The chain joins TRBV12-3 or TRBV12-4 to TRBJ2-3, with no clear D. The CDR3 covers 10 residues. With 4 bases removed from V and 8 bases from J, the gap between germline ends came to 4 bases. The CDR3 DNA is TGTGCCAGCAGTTCTGGTACGCAGTATTTT. This translates into CASSSGTQYF.

The V and J genes are TRBV20-1 and TRBJ2-3; TRBD1 aligns across 12 bases. J lost 6 bases, V lost 6 bases, and 4 bases had no gene match. The CDR3 has 13 residues. Germline CDR1 is DFQATT and CDR2 is SNEGSKA (reference sequence). This CDR3 is CSARDRGLDTQYF. Written as DNA, the CDR3 is TGCAGTGCGAGGGACAGGGGGCTTGATACGCAGTATTTT.

This clonotype has at least ten counts. V usage is TRBV5-1 and J usage is TRBJ1-6; TRBD1 aligns across 7 bases. The germline gives CDR1 SGHRS, CDR2 YFSETQ. Losses at the gene ends were 0 bases for V and 9 bases for J; bases not matched to a gene: 9. The CDR3 is 16 amino acids. The CDR3, as DNA: TGCGCCAGCAGCTTGGAAGGGGGCAATCCCCCTTCACCCCTCCACTTT. It translates to CASSLEGGNPPSPLHF.

This clonotype occurred many times. The J gene is TRBJ2-7, the V gene TRBV6-5, with D uncertain. The germline gives CDR1 MNHEY, CDR2 SVGAGI. The CDR3 extends over 14 amino acids. The V gene lost 5 bases and the J gene lost 0 bases, with 11 bases spanning the gap. In nucleotides, the CDR3 is TGTGCCAGCAGTCCCTACTGGGGCTCCTACGAGCAGTACTTC. Translating gives CASSPYWGSYEQYF.

This clonotype occurred many times. The rearrangement uses TRBV7-9 and TRBJ2-1; TRBD1 matches 8 bases. CDR3 length: 17 amino acids. V lost 6 bases to trimming and J lost 2 bases; unmatched junction nucleotides: 12. Germline V CDR1 and CDR2: SEHNR, FQNEAQ (reference sequence). CDR3 protein: CASRPLEGTGAYNEQFF. The CDR3 coding sequence is TGTGCCAGCAGACCTCTAGAAGGGACAGGAGCCTACAATGAGCAGTTCTTC.

This clonotype has ten or more counts. This CDR3 is CASKLSRGSLYEQYF. For the CDR3, the DNA is TGTGCCAGCAAGCTTAGCAGGGGATCCCTCTACGAGCAGTACTTC. V is TRBV7-2 and J is TRBJ2-7; possibly TRBD1 for D (6 bases). Germline V gives CDR1 SGHTA, CDR2 FQGNSA. Trimming shortened V by 7 bases and J by 3 bases, and 19 bases separated the two germline ends. The CDR3 has 15 residues.

This clonotype was found a few times. The chain employs TRBV7-3 and TRBJ2-3, with 8 bases lining up with TRBD2. The CDR3 has 15 amino acids. With V trimmed by 4 bases and J by 8 bases, 11 bases remained unmatched. Germline V lookup: CDR1 SGHTA, CDR2 FQGTGA. CDR3 coding DNA: TGTGCCAGCAGCTCGGATAGCGGGGCGGGGGCTACGCAGTATTTT. This codes for CASSSDSGAGATQYF.

This clonotype has only a few counts. The V gene is TRBV7-3, the J gene TRBJ2-3; 8 nucleotides line up with TRBD2. The CDR3 spans 15 residues. Germline-derived CDR1 and CDR2 are SGHTA and FQGTGA. V was clipped by 5 bases and J by 3 bases; unmatched bases: 7. In DNA form, the CDR3 reads TGTGCCAGCAGCCAGAGGATAGCGGGGACAGATACGCAGTATTTT. Its translation is CASSQRIAGTDTQYF. Using reference TRBV7-3 and TRBJ2-3 for the parts outside the CDR3, the full variable domain is GAGVSQTPSNKVTEKGKYVELRCDPISGHTALYWYRQSLGQGPEFLIYFQGTGAADDSGLPNDRFFAVRPEGSVSTLKIQRTERGDSAVYLCASSQRIAGTDTQYFGPGTRLTVL.

Notes on this clonotype: A much larger clone differs by one base, so this may be a read error. The chain couples TRBV7-2 to TRBJ2-7, with 11 positions matching TRBD2. CDR1 is SGHTA and CDR2 is FQGNSA in the germline V gene. This CDR3 is built from 13 residues. J lost 4 bases, V lost 11 bases, and 7 bases had no gene match. The DNA of the CDR3 is TGTGCCTGCGGGCTAGCGGGGGGATACGAGCAGTACGTC. Encoded protein: CACGLAGGYEQYV.